One sample yielded the 27 T cell receptor beta chains listed below, sequenced in a study of OX40 agonist ivuxolimab in advanced cancers. TCRdb's table, derived via immunoSEQ multiplex PCR, lists solely in-frame clones and lacks some. The table includes approximately 76,000 clones, roughly nine tenths detected once. Sample: CD4+ or CD8+ T cells sorted from blood, taken in a trial of the OX40 agonist ivuxolimab. These receptors originate from an adult with an advanced solid tumor such as melanoma, head and neck, liver or kidney cancer.

This chain connects TRBV11-2 to TRBJ1-1, with 8 bases lining up with TRBD1. This CDR3 spans 15 amino acids. V was clipped by 0 bases and J by 3 bases; unmatched bases: 3. Germline CDR1 is SGHAT and CDR2 is FQNNGV. CDR3 protein: CASSLEAGGDTEAFF. The CDR3 DNA reads TGTGCCAGCAGCTTAGAGGCAGGGGGCGACACTGAAGCTTTCTTT.

The V call is TRBV6-4, the J call TRBJ2-7, with 7 bases lining up with TRBD2. Trimming cost V 4 bases and J 4 bases; bases outside gene matches: 7. CDR3 size: 14 residues. Germline V gene sequence: CDR1 MRHNA, CDR2 SNTAGT. The CDR3 here is CASSGRRGSYEQYF. The CDR3 DNA follows: TGTGCCAGCAGTGGTCGGCGGGGGAGTTACGAGCAGTACTTC.

The chain recombines TRBV20-1 with TRBJ1-2, with D unclear. Germline CDR1 reads DFQATT; CDR2 reads SNEGSKA (reference sequence). Trimming cost V 5 bases and J 2 bases, with 6 bases left between them. CDR3 length: 11 amino acids. DNA for the CDR3: TGCAGTGCTCTCCTGAACTATGGCTACACCTTC. Translated: CSALLNYGYTF.

This chain's CDR3 is CSVPQGARSGYTF. CDR3 bases: TGCAGCGTGCCACAGGGGGCGCGATCTGGCTACACCTTC. The chain couples TRBV29-1 to TRBJ1-2, with TRBD1 matching over 9 bases. The germline V gene encodes CDR1 SQVTM and CDR2 ANQGSEA. CDR3 length: 13 amino acids. The V segment lost 6 bases and the J segment 7 bases; nucleotides outside the gene matches: 9.

This clone was recorded once. CDR3 protein: CASTTGGYSNQPQHF. As DNA, the CDR3 is TGTGCCAGTACGACAGGGGGATATAGCAATCAGCCCCAGCATTTT. This chain connects TRBV19 to TRBJ1-5; 9 bases match TRBD1. The CDR3 is 15 amino acids. V gave up 7 bases and J gave up 0 bases; unmatched junction bases: 4. The germline gives CDR1 LNHDA, CDR2 SQIVND (reference sequence). The full variable domain, in which reference TRBV19 and TRBJ1-5 provide the parts outside the CDR3, is DGGITQSPKYLFRKEGQNVTLSCEQNLNHDAMYWYRQDPGQGLRLIYYSQIVNDFQKGDIAEGYSVSREKKESFPLTVTSAQKNPTAFYLCASTTGGYSNQPQHFGDGTRLSIL.

The rearrangement joins TRBV11-2 to TRBJ1-1, with D perhaps matching TRBD1 (6 bases). The CDR3 is 14 residues long. Germline V gene sequence: CDR1 SGHAT, CDR2 FQNNGV. V lost 8 bases and J lost 5, with 18 bases in between. CDR3 loop: CASSPMGGLTEAFF. In nucleotides, the CDR3 is TGTGCCAGCTCCCCCATGGGGGGCTTAACTGAAGCTTTCTTT.

The chain is built from TRBV6-5 and TRBJ2-5, with 9 bases that match TRBD1. The J call may be wrong; the DNA end is better matched by TRBJ2-7. Germline V CDR1 and CDR2: MNHEY, SVGAGI. CDR3 length equals 15 residues. CDR3 nucleotide sequence: TGTGCCAGCAGTCCCCGGGACAGGGATTCCTACGAGCAGTACTTC. Translation: CASSPRDRDSYEQYF.

The chain carries TRBV6-1 and TRBJ1-2, with 7 bases identical to TRBD1. There are 13 residues in the CDR3. The V gene's germline CDR1 is MNHNS and CDR2 SASEGT. V dropped 5 bases and J dropped 2; count of bases not matched to a gene: 2. CDR3 loop: CASSPQGNYGYTF. The CDR3 DNA reads TGTGCCAGCAGTCCACAGGGGAACTATGGCTACACCTTC.

This rearrangement joins TRBV10-3 to TRBJ2-1; 10 bases map to TRBD1. V gave up 5 bases and J gave up 6 bases; unmatched junction bases: 4. The germline gives CDR1 ENHRY, CDR2 SYGVKD. The CDR3 has 14 residues. The CDR3 coding sequence is TGTGCCATCAGTTCGGGACAGGGGTCCAATGAGCAGTTCTTC. This sequence encodes CAISSGQGSNEQFF.

The chain is built from TRBV6-5 and TRBJ2-1; no firm D call. Germline V gives CDR1 MNHEY, CDR2 SVGAGI. Trimming stripped 5 bases from V and 3 bases from J, with 11 bases between. The CDR3 contains 14 residues. The DNA of the CDR3 is TGTGCCAGCAGTCTAAACGACATCTACAATGAGCAGTTCTTC. Encoded protein: CASSLNDIYNEQFF.

The V gene is TRBV7-8, the J gene TRBJ2-7; D is unresolved. Trimming took off 5 bases at V and 2 bases at J, with 10 bases between the two ends. Germline V gives CDR1 SGHVS, CDR2 FQNEAQ. The CDR3 is 13 amino acids. The CDR3 DNA sequence: TGTGCCAGCAGCCTTGAAAGGACCTACGAGCAGTACTTC. Protein sequence: CASSLERTYEQYF.

CDR3 region: CASSDSYGYTF. The CDR3 DNA is TGTGCCAGCAGTGACAGCTATGGCTACACCTTC. This chain connects TRBV5-6 to TRBJ1-2, with a possible D match to TRBD1 (5 bases). Trimming removed 5 bases from V and 4 bases from J, with 6 bases in between. Germline loops: CDR1 SGHDT, CDR2 YYEEEE. This CDR3 spans 11 amino acids.

The rearrangement joins TRBV27 to TRBJ2-7, with 8 positions matching TRBD2. With V trimmed by 2 bases and J by 3 bases, 3 bases remained unmatched. This CDR3 is built from 14 residues. The V gene's germline CDR1 is MNHEY and CDR2 SMNVEV (reference sequence). The CDR3 here is CASSLAGGGYEQYF. CDR3 DNA sequence: TGTGCCAGCAGTTTAGCGGGGGGCGGCTACGAGCAGTACTTC.

This sequence joins TRBV14 and TRBJ2-7; 12 positions match TRBD1. This CDR3 is built from 15 residues. The germline V gene has CDR1 SGHDN and CDR2 FVKESK. V shed 3 bases, J shed 7 bases, and the junction held 7 bases outside the gene matches. CDR3 bases: TGTGCCAGCAGCCAGGCGGGACAGGGGGCAGTTGAGCAGTACTTC. It is translated as CASSQAGQGAVEQYF.

This chain uses TRBV29-1 with TRBJ2-7, with D possibly matching TRBD1 (5 bases). From germline, CDR1 is SQVTM and CDR2 ANQGSEA. Trimming took 3 bases from V and 6 from J, leaving 15 bases between them. The CDR3 runs 13 residues. The CDR3 loop is CSVDDGALGEQYF. CDR3 DNA: TGCAGCGTTGATGATGGGGCATTAGGCGAGCAGTACTTC.

CDR3 in DNA: TGTGCCAGCAGAGAGGGACTAGCGGGGGGGCATGAGCAGTTCTTC. Translated: CASREGLAGGHEQFF. The V and J genes are TRBV9 and TRBJ2-1, with TRBD2 matching over 16 bases. The V segment lost 5 bases and the J segment 8 bases; nucleotides outside the gene matches: 4. This CDR3 has 15 residues. Germline assignment: CDR1 SGDLS and CDR2 YYNGEE.

This chain links TRBV4-1 with TRBJ2-3, with 8 bases fitting TRBD1. CDR3 length equals 13 residues. CDR1 and CDR2 from the germline V gene are MGHRA and YSYEKL. Trimming at V came to 10 bases and at J to 2 bases, leaving 5 bases not matched to a gene. The DNA for the CDR3 is TGCGCCATCGGACAGGGCACCACAGATACGCAGTATTTT. Amino acid sequence: CAIGQGTTDTQYF.

The chain is built from TRBV2 and TRBJ2-3; 10 bases are shared with TRBD2. Per the germline V gene, CDR1 is SNHLY and CDR2 is FYNNEI. The CDR3 runs to 16 residues. V gave up 6 bases and J gave up 4 bases; unmatched junction bases: 10. The CDR3 protein is CASSLAGALSADTQYF. CDR3 DNA sequence: TGTGCCAGCAGCCTAGCGGGGGCCCTCAGCGCAGATACGCAGTATTTT. The full variable domain, its missing parts supplied by reference TRBV2 and TRBJ2-3, is EPEVTQTPSHQVTQMGQEVILRCVPISNHLYFYWYRQILGQKVEFLVSFYNNEISEKSEIFDDQFSVERPDGSNFTLKIRSTKLEDSAMYFCASSLAGALSADTQYFGPGTRLTVL.

The chain links TRBV6-1 to TRBJ1-1; D call uncertain. The CDR3 contains 15 residues. Germline CDR1 reads MNHNS; CDR2 reads SASEGT. V was clipped by 0 bases and J by 0 bases, with 8 bases between them. CDR3 sequence (DNA): TGTGCCAGCAGTGAAGCAGGTCCCATGAACACTGAAGCTTTCTTT. Protein sequence: CASSEAGPMNTEAFF.

The V call is TRBV7-8, the J call TRBJ2-7; D may be TRBD2 (5 bases). The CDR3 runs 14 residues. CDR1 is SGHVS, CDR2 FQNEAQ, per germline. Between the trimmed V and J ends, which lost 5 bases and 0 bases, there was a span of 11 bases. In DNA, the CDR3 is TGTGCCAGCAGCCGACACGGAGGCTCCTACGAGCAGTACTTC. Its translation is CASSRHGGSYEQYF.

J is TRBJ1-1 and V is TRBV7-9, with TRBD1 identical over 7 bases. The germline CDR1 and CDR2 sequences are SEHNR and FQNEAQ (reference sequence). CDR3 length equals 13 residues. V shed 2 bases and J 7 bases; nucleotides not matched to a gene: 4. DNA of the CDR3: TGTGCCAGCAGCTTAACAGGGGCGGTTGAAGCTTTCTTT. Its protein is CASSLTGAVEAFF.

The CDR3, as DNA: TGTGCCAGCAGCCCGGGTTTGAGCGGGGGGTACAATGAGCAGTTCTTC. Translating it yields CASSPGLSGGYNEQFF. The chain couples TRBV7-7 to TRBJ2-1; 9 bases are shared with TRBD2. The V gene's germline CDR1 is SSHAT and CDR2 FNYEAQ (reference sequence). Losses at the gene ends were 5 bases for V and 4 bases for J; bases not matched to a gene: 9. CDR3 length: 16 amino acids.

The rearrangement joins TRBV9 to TRBJ2-2; D gene uncertain. Looked up from germline, CDR1 is SGDLS and CDR2 is YYNGEE. The CDR3 covers 13 residues. V shed 8 bases and J shed 0 bases, with 8 bases lying between them. CDR3 DNA: TGTGCCAGTCAGAGCTCGAACACCGGGGAGCTGTTTTTT. As protein: CASQSSNTGELFF.

The gene calls are TRBV4-3 and TRBJ2-7, with 11 bases aligning to TRBD1. Germline V CDR1 and CDR2: LGHNA, YSLEER. V gave up 0 bases and J gave up 0 bases; unmatched junction bases: 7. The CDR3 has 18 residues. Written as DNA, the CDR3 is TGCGCCAGCAGCCAAGATGTGGGACAGGGGGGTCCCTCCTACGAGCAGTACTTC. Amino acid sequence: CASSQDVGQGGPSYEQYF.

V is TRBV13 and J is TRBJ2-5; tentatively, D is TRBD2 (6 bases). Germline loops: CDR1 PRHDT, CDR2 FYEKMQ (reference sequence). V shed 6 bases and J shed 1 base, with 12 bases lying between them. There are 14 residues in the CDR3. The CDR3 bases are TGTGCCAGCAGTACCCGGGGGTCCCAAGAGACCCAGTACTTC. Its protein product is CASSTRGSQETQYF.

The V call is TRBV5-1, the J call TRBJ2-7; 12 nucleotides agree with TRBD1. Trimming removed 0 bases from V and 7 bases from J; junction bases left unmatched: 8. Germline V gene sequence: CDR1 SGHRS, CDR2 YFSETQ. The CDR3 sequence is 16 residues long. CDR3 in amino acids: CASSLGPGQGAREQYF. For the CDR3, the DNA is TGCGCCAGCAGCTTGGGACCGGGACAGGGGGCTCGGGAGCAGTACTTC.

This clone has only one observation. The CDR3 coding sequence is TGCAGCGTCGTTGGGGCTAGCGGGGGGGCAACAGATACGCAGTATTTT. Translation: CSVVGASGGATDTQYF. The genes are TRBV29-1 and TRBJ2-3, with 12 bases fitting TRBD2. CDR3 length equals 16 residues. The junction had 10 bases not matched to a gene; V was cut back by 6 bases and J by 3 bases. The germline V gene has CDR1 SQVTM and CDR2 ANQGSEA.